The sequence of this T cell receptor beta chain was determined in a study of blood T cell repertoires in COVID-19. As for the study in general: Sample material is recorded as cDNA or gDNA derived from T cells, B-cell-depleted T cells, or PBMCs.

Here immunoSEQ multiplex PCR was the method, and the copy in TCRdb shows in-frame clones only, minus some. The sample lists roughly 70,000 clones; about 80% were seen once. V lost 4 bases to trimming and J lost 7 bases, with 10 bases between them. The CDR3 runs 11 residues. CDR1 is DFQATT and CDR2 is SNEGSKA in the germline V gene (reference sequence). Sample: peripheral blood. The chain uses TRBV20-1 and TRBJ1-1; D may be TRBD1 (5 bases). The sequence was obtained from a woman in her sixties or seventies with acute or convalescent COVID-19. The CDR3 is CSAKQGIEAFF. Written as DNA, the CDR3 is TGCAGTGCTAAGCAGGGCATTGAAGCTTTCTTT.